A single sample gave rise to the 17 T cell receptor beta chains below, sequenced in a study of T cell repertoires in cytomegalovirus infection. For these TCRs, the target antigens are not known. One entry per CDR3 protein results from TCRdb running MiXCR on the reads. There are hundreds of thousands of distinct CDR3 sequences in the sample; about a third occur only once, and about 14% lies in the top ten. The sample consisted of cultured CD8+ T cells from PBMCs, taken from culture after CMV antigen stimulation. These TCRs come from a human donor in good health (CMV status not recorded). Some clones in this sample may be carry-over from other donors' samples.

V usage is TRBV6-6 and J usage is TRBJ2-7, with D possibly TRBD1 on 5 matching bases. This CDR3 region has 13 residues. Trimming removed 1 base at V and 4 bases at J, with 8 bases between. Per germline, CDR1 MNHNY and CDR2 SVGAGI (reference sequence). CDR3 coding DNA: TGTGCCAGCAGTTACTTACAGGCTTACGAGCAGTACGTC. It yields the protein CASSYLQAYEQYV.

The chain couples TRBV20-1 to TRBJ2-1, with TRBD2 matching over 9 bases. After removal of 0 bases from V and 9 bases from J, the junction contained 9 bases not matched to a gene. The germline gives CDR1 DFQATT, CDR2 SNEGSKA (reference sequence). This CDR3 comprises 15 residues. Written as DNA, the CDR3 is TGCAGTGCTAGAGATTTGGAGCGGGGGGCGAGTGAGCAGTTCTTC. Its protein product is CSARDLERGASEQFF.

The chain uses TRBV19 and TRBJ2-1, with 15 positions matching TRBD2. This CDR3 has 16 residues. Germline values: CDR1 LNHDA, CDR2 SQIVND (reference sequence). J gave up 5 bases and V 7 bases, and 6 bases lay outside the gene matches. For the CDR3, the DNA is TGTGCCAGTAAAATCGGACTAGCGGGGGGGAACAATGAGCAGTTCTTC. Translation: CASKIGLAGGNNEQFF.

The CDR3 nucleotides read TGTGCCAGCAAAAAAACCGGACATTACCTGTACCAAGAGACCCAGTACTTC. Encoded protein: CASKKTGHYLYQETQYF. The chain is built from TRBV12-3 or TRBV12-4 and TRBJ2-5; possible D gene TRBD1, 5 bases. CDR3 length: 17 amino acids. V lost 7 bases to trimming and J lost 0 bases, with 21 bases between them.

The V and J genes are TRBV4-1 and TRBJ2-1, with D tentatively TRBD2 (6 bases). Germline V gene sequence: CDR1 MGHRA, CDR2 YSYEKL. V was cut by 1 base and J by 13 bases, with 11 bases left in between. This CDR3 comprises 12 residues. CDR3 nucleotide sequence: TGCGCCAGCAGCCAAGGGGCTAGCGCCCAGTTCTTC. It translates to CASSQGASAQFF.

In its sample, this clonotype was seen once. CDR3 sequence (DNA): TGTGCCAGCAGTGAGACGGGACAGGGGACCTACAATGAGCAGTTCTTC. It yields the protein CASSETGQGTYNEQFF. V gene TRBV2 combines with J gene TRBJ2-1, with 10 bases identical to TRBD1. Germline V gene sequence: CDR1 SNHLY, CDR2 FYNNEI. The CDR3 runs to 16 residues. J gave up 2 bases and V 3 bases, and 4 bases lay outside the gene matches.

This chain connects TRBV18 to TRBJ2-2; 9 bases match TRBD1. The CDR3 has 17 residues. Germline CDR1 is KGHSH and CDR2 is LQKENI. Trimming cost V 0 bases and J 4 bases; bases outside gene matches: 6. CDR3 DNA sequence: TGTGCCAGCTCACCACCGGGGACAGGGAAGAGCACCGGGGAGCTGTTTTTT. It specifies CASSPPGTGKSTGELFF. The full variable domain, rest sourced from reference TRBV18 and TRBJ2-2, is NAGVMQNPRHLVRRRGQEARLRCSPMKGHSHVYWYRQLPEEGLKFMVYLQKENIIDESGMPKERFSAEFPKEGPSILRIQQVVRGDSAAYFCASSPPGTGKSTGELFFGEGSRLTVL.

This clonotype was observed once. A single base separates this from a much larger clone, so it may be a read error. The chain employs TRBV7-6 and TRBJ1-2; D not certain. Trimming removed 5 bases from V and 0 bases from J, with 13 bases in between. The CDR3 is 15 residues long. Germline CDR1 SGHVS, CDR2 FNYEAQ. The CDR3 region is CASSPLRGSNYGYTF. The DNA for the CDR3 is TGTGCCAGCAGCCCCCTGCGGGGATCTAACTATGGCTACACCTTC.

This clonotype occurred a few times. The V and J genes are TRBV27 and TRBJ2-3; weak D call: TRBD2 (6 bases). The V end lost 2 bases, the J end lost 6 bases, and 9 bases lay between the germline ends. Germline loops: CDR1 MNHEY, CDR2 SMNVEV (reference sequence). CDR3 size: 13 residues. DNA for the CDR3: TGTGCCAGCAGTTTACGGGGGTGGGATACGCAGTATTTT. Protein product: CASSLRGWDTQYF.

This clonotype has just a few counts. The CDR3 DNA reads TGTGCCAGCAGCTTAACGGGACAGGGTCTAGATACGCAGTATTTT. It is translated as CASSLTGQGLDTQYF. V gene TRBV11-2 combines with J gene TRBJ2-3; 9 positions match TRBD1. The J segment lost 5 bases and the V segment lost 2 bases, leaving 5 bases of the junction unmatched. Germline CDR1 and CDR2: SGHAT and FQNNGV. The CDR3 totals 15 residues. Filled out from reference TRBV11-2 and TRBJ2-3, the complete variable domain reads EAGVAQSPRYKIIEKRQSVAFWCNPISGHATLYWYQQILGQGPKLLIQFQNNGVVDDSQLPKDRFSAERLKGVDSTLKIQPAKLEDSAVYLCASSLTGQGLDTQYFGPGTRLTVL.

This clonotype was seen at least ten times. The V and J genes are TRBV6-5 and TRBJ1-1; D gene unclear. Trimming cost V 0 bases and J 3 bases, with 8 bases left between them. This CDR3 region has 14 residues. CDR1 and CDR2 (germline): MNHEY, SVGAGI. The CDR3: CASSYSGEYTEAFF. CDR3 coding DNA: TGTGCCAGCAGTTACTCAGGAGAGTACACTGAAGCTTTCTTT.

This chain joins TRBV18 and TRBJ2-7; possibly TRBD2 for D (5 bases). V lost 2 bases and J 2 bases, leaving 7 bases between the germline ends. The CDR3 totals 13 residues. Germline CDR1 is KGHSH and CDR2 is LQKENI. The CDR3 spells CASSPSRAYEQYF. CDR3 coding DNA: TGTGCCAGCTCACCATCGAGGGCCTACGAGCAGTACTTC.

This rearrangement joins TRBV11-2 to TRBJ1-5; D is uncertain. From germline, CDR1 is SGHAT and CDR2 FQNNGV. V lost 6 bases and J 1 base, leaving 13 bases between the germline ends. The CDR3 loop spans 15 amino acids. The CDR3 sequence: CASSDGPLSNQPQHF. The CDR3 nucleotides are TGTGCCAGCAGTGACGGTCCCCTGAGCAATCAGCCCCAGCATTTT.

The chain couples TRBV5-6 to TRBJ2-5, with a possible D match to TRBD1 (5 bases). CDR1 and CDR2 from the germline V gene are SGHDT and YYEEEE. This CDR3 region has 14 residues. V shed 1 base and J shed 1 base, with 8 bases lying between them. This CDR3 reads CASSLRRGQETQYF. The DNA for the CDR3 is TGTGCCAGCAGCTTGAGAAGGGGCCAAGAGACCCAGTACTTC.

The chain couples TRBV10-3 to TRBJ2-6, with 8 bases lining up with TRBD1. The J segment lost 0 bases and the V segment lost 8 bases, leaving 9 bases of the junction unmatched. The germline CDR1 and CDR2 sequences are ENHRY and SYGVKD. The CDR3 spans 17 residues. DNA for the CDR3: TGTGCCATCCTTGGACAGGGTACCTACTCTGGGGCCAACGTCCTGACTTTC. Amino acids: CAILGQGTYSGANVLTF.

V gene TRBV4-2 combines with J gene TRBJ2-5; 8 positions agree with TRBD2. CDR1 LGHNA and CDR2 YNFKEQ come from the germline V gene. After removal of 0 bases from V and 5 bases from J, the junction contained 5 bases not matched to a gene. The CDR3 is made up of 15 amino acids. CDR3 protein: CASSQDRGTRETQYF. The DNA for the CDR3 is TGTGCCAGCAGCCAAGATAGGGGGACTAGGGAGACCCAGTACTTC.

As concerns this clonotype: Because it lacks the conserved phenylalanine or tryptophan at the end, this CDR3 is likely a read error. This chain uses TRBV29-1 with TRBJ2-1; D might be TRBD2 (6 bases). Germline values: CDR1 SQVTM, CDR2 ANQGSEA. Trimming pared 4 bases from V and 6 bases from J, leaving 7 bases between. This CDR3 is 11 amino acids long. The CDR3, as DNA: TGCAGCGTTGCCGGGAGCAATGAGCAGTTCCTC. It is translated as CSVAGSNEQFL.